This T cell receptor (beta chain) originates from a study of CD8+ T cells in alopecia areata. Study-wide results and limits: Higher clonality than in normal scalp was seen in lesional scalp, especially alopecia totalis/universalis.

There are many counts of this clone. Its antigen is still unknown. Genes and germline come from the mouse. The read falls 4 residues short of the CDR3 end, and the missing part is taken from the germline J gene. Trimming left V 0 bases short and J 0 bases short, with 9 bases between. Per germline, CDR1 NNHDY and CDR2 SYVADS. The CDR3 is 15 residues long. A panel of CD4, CD8alpha, NKG2D, NKG2ACE and other markers served to sort pooled cutaneous lymph node cells. Extraction of RNA preceded its reverse transcription into cDNA, which served as the sequencing template. TCRdb's table, derived via immunoSEQ multiplex PCR, lists solely in-frame clones and lacks some. The table lists under 20,000 clones, with no singletons.

The sequence was collected from a C3H/HeJ mouse with alopecia areata. This mouse strain has H2-k as its MHC haplotype. Sequenced material: CD8+ T cells sorted from a lymph node. The V and J genes are TRBV13-3 and TRBJ1-2; possibly TRBD1 for D (6 bases). The CDR3 reads CASSDAQGANSDYTF. The covered CDR3 bases are TGTGCCAGCAGTGATGCACAGGGAGCAAACTCC.